Each of the 26 T cell receptor beta chains below was sequenced from the same sample in a study of CD8 T cells in Susac syndrome. Random hexamers primed reverse transcription of about 0.45 to 1 ug RNA. MiXCR, applied by TCRdb to the immunoSEQ multiplex PCR reads, yields one record per CDR3 protein. Of 250,000 to 350,000 distinct CDR3 sequences in the sample, 85% are singletons; the top ten hold 0.11%. The sequenced sample was CD8+ T cells from PBMCs. The receptor source for this set is a human donor with multiple sclerosis.

In its sample, this clonotype was seen once. This chain joins TRBV20-1 and TRBJ2-7; maybe TRBD2 (6 bases). Germline CDR1 and CDR2: DFQATT and SNEGSKA (reference sequence). Trimming stripped 3 bases from V and 1 base from J, with 13 bases between. The CDR3 totals 14 residues. CDR3 DNA: TGCAGTGCTAGTCAGCCGGGGGATTCCTACGAGCAGTACTTC. Its translation is CSASQPGDSYEQYF.

The V and J genes are TRBV7-6 and TRBJ2-1; 9 bases agree with TRBD2. Looked up from germline, CDR1 is SGHVS and CDR2 is FNYEAQ. CDR3 length equals 20 residues. V shed 1 base and J 0 bases; nucleotides not matched to a gene: 13. The CDR3 region has the DNA TGTGCCAGCAGCTTAGTTTCGCCGACTAGCGGATCAAGCTCCTACAATGAGCAGTTCTTC. Translating it yields CASSLVSPTSGSSSYNEQFF. Full variable domain (rest looked up from reference TRBV7-6 and TRBJ2-1): GAGVSQSPRYKVTKRGQDVALRCDPISGHVSLYWYRQALGQGPEFLTYFNYEAQQDKSGLPNDRFSAERPEGSISTLTIQRTEQRDSAMYRCASSLVSPTSGSSSYNEQFFGPGTRLTVL.

As for this clonotype: Given a much more abundant clone one base away, this may be a read error. This sequence joins TRBV3-1 and TRBJ2-7; D not resolved. In germline, CDR1 is LGHDT, CDR2 YNNKEL (reference sequence). The CDR3 runs 12 residues. V was pared by 1 base and J by 1 base, with 2 bases between. CDR3 loop: CASSQVSYEQYF. CDR3 DNA sequence: TGTGCCAGCAGCCAAGTATCCTACGAGCAGTACTTC.

The chain employs TRBV7-8 and TRBJ2-3, with 13 bases aligning to TRBD2. CDR1 is SGHVS and CDR2 is FQNEAQ in the germline V gene. CDR3 size: 20 residues. V trimming: 5 bases; J trimming: 0 bases; junction bases outside the gene matches: 14. For the CDR3, the DNA is TGTGCCAGCAGCAGGGGACTAGCGGGATCCCCCGGGGGGAGCACAGATACGCAGTATTTT. It is translated as CASSRGLAGSPGGSTDTQYF.

This chain links TRBV12-3 or TRBV12-4 with TRBJ2-3, with 9 bases matching TRBD2. The V and J ends lost 3 bases and 6 bases, in that order; junction bases with no gene match: 7. The CDR3 is made up of 15 amino acids. The CDR3 bases are TGTGCCAGCAGTTTGGGTAGCGGGAGTTCGGATACGCAGTATTTT. It yields the protein CASSLGSGSSDTQYF.

The gene calls are TRBV20-1 and TRBJ2-7; D unclear. V was clipped by 6 bases and J by 6 bases, with 21 bases between them. Germline CDR1 DFQATT, CDR2 SNEGSKA (reference sequence). The CDR3 covers 14 residues. This CDR3 reads CSATLGFSGREQYF. DNA of the CDR3: TGCAGTGCCACCCTTGGGTTTTCTGGACGCGAGCAGTACTTC.

The genes are TRBV4-1 and TRBJ2-3, with 7 bases aligning to TRBD2. This CDR3 is 16 amino acids long. V dropped 4 bases and J dropped 0; count of bases not matched to a gene: 7. CDR1 is MGHRA and CDR2 is YSYEKL in the germline V gene. The CDR3 region has the DNA TGCGCCAGCAGCCGAGACCCCGGGAGGAGCACAGATACGCAGTATTTT. Its protein product is CASSRDPGRSTDTQYF.

The gene calls are TRBV6-6 and TRBJ1-1; 7 bases align to TRBD1. The V segment lost 2 bases and the J segment 4 bases; nucleotides outside the gene matches: 7. CDR1 MNHNY and CDR2 SVGAGI come from the germline V gene (reference sequence). There are 15 residues in the CDR3. DNA of the CDR3: TGTGCCAGCAGTTACGACAGGGAGAGTAGCACTGAAGCTTTCTTT. Translated: CASSYDRESSTEAFF.

The V and J genes are TRBV12-1 and TRBJ2-1; the DNA was not compared with TRBD2, the D call given in the table. TRBV12-1 counts as a pseudogene. The CDR3 length is 18 residues. CDR3 sequence reads: CASSDSGTSGRALNEQFF. CDR3 DNA: TGTGCCAGCAGCGATTCCGGGACTAGCGGGAGGGCCCTCAATGAGCAGTTCTTC.

The chain combines TRBV28 with TRBJ1-5; D is perhaps TRBD1 (5 bases). The V and J ends lost 8 bases and 6 bases respectively, with 14 bases between them. This CDR3 is built from 13 residues. The germline CDR1 and CDR2 sequences are MDHEN and SYDVKM. CDR3 bases: TGTGCCAGCCTGACGCGGGGGGGTCAGCCCCAGCATTTT. Translated, it gives CASLTRGGQPQHF.

This clonotype appeared once. J is TRBJ1-5 and V is TRBV19; D not resolved. The CDR3 contains 15 residues. Trimming removed 7 bases from V and 1 base from J, with 14 bases in between. Germline V gene data show CDR1 as LNHDA and CDR2 as SQIVND (reference sequence). The chain's CDR3 is CASNPSWASNQPQHF. CDR3 DNA: TGTGCCAGTAACCCTTCGTGGGCCAGCAATCAGCCCCAGCATTTT.

The chain recombines TRBV5-1 with TRBJ1-1; 10 bases agree with TRBD1. The germline CDR1 and CDR2 sequences are SGHRS and YFSETQ. The CDR3 runs 15 residues. The trim removed 7 bases at V and 0 bases at J, leaving 6 bases unmatched. The CDR3, as DNA: TGCGCCAGCGGGAGGGACAGGGGTTTGAACACTGAAGCTTTCTTT. This sequence encodes CASGRDRGLNTEAFF.

The chain joins TRBV5-1 to TRBJ2-4, with 8 bases fitting TRBD1. CDR3 length: 16 amino acids. With V trimmed by 4 bases and J by 3 bases, 9 bases remained unmatched. The germline gives CDR1 SGHRS, CDR2 YFSETQ. For the CDR3, the DNA is TGCGCCAGCAGCGCCTGGACAGGGCGTGACAAAAACATTCAGTACTTC. It translates to CASSAWTGRDKNIQYF.

J is TRBJ2-5 and V is TRBV4-1, with TRBD1 identical over 7 bases. The CDR3 extends over 15 amino acids. The germline gives CDR1 MGHRA, CDR2 YSYEKL. The junction had 4 bases not matched to a gene; V was cut back by 2 bases and J by 1 base. The CDR3 sequence is CASSQLRQGQETQYF. DNA for the CDR3: TGCGCCAGCAGCCAACTGAGACAGGGCCAAGAGACCCAGTACTTC.

J is TRBJ1-5 and V is TRBV6-2 or TRBV6-3; TRBD1 agrees at 8 bases. Trimming cost V 0 bases and J 7 bases; bases outside gene matches: 5. The V gene's germline CDR1 is MNHEY and CDR2 SVGEGT. This CDR3 region has 15 residues. The CDR3, as DNA: TGTGCCAGCAGTTACTCTCCAGGGGGCGGCCAGCCCCAGCATTTT. Protein product: CASSYSPGGGQPQHF.

The V gene is TRBV27, the J gene TRBJ2-1; TRBD1 matches at 7 bases. The length of the CDR3 is 14 residues. Trimming removed 11 bases from V and 2 bases from J; junction bases left unmatched: 9. The V gene's germline CDR1 is MNHEY and CDR2 SMNVEV (reference sequence). CDR3 protein: CAVAQGITYNEQFF. Here the CDR3 DNA reads TGTGCCGTCGCACAGGGGATCACCTACAATGAGCAGTTCTTC.

V and J are TRBV15 and TRBJ1-5; weak D call: TRBD1 (6 bases). V was clipped by 9 bases and J by 0 bases, with 18 bases between them. CDR1 LNHNV and CDR2 YYDKDF come from the germline V gene (reference sequence). The CDR3 runs 16 residues. DNA for the CDR3: TGTGCCACTAGAAGCAGACAGGCCTATAGCAATCAGCCCCAGCATTTT. Amino acids: CATRSRQAYSNQPQHF.

The chain links TRBV7-9 to TRBJ2-1, with 7 bases fitting TRBD1. V lost 1 base and J lost 2; bases outside the gene matches: 8. CDR1 and CDR2 from the germline V gene are SEHNR and FQNEAQ (reference sequence). CDR3 size: 17 residues. The CDR3 region is CASSLGPGQRTYNEQFF. CDR3 DNA sequence: TGTGCCAGCAGCTTAGGACCGGGACAGAGGACCTACAATGAGCAGTTCTTC.

As DNA, the CDR3 is TGCGCCAGCAGCTTTCAAGGATCGGGGCCCCATGGCTACACCTTC. Translation gives CASSFQGSGPHGYTF. The chain has TRBV5-1 and TRBJ1-2, with D perhaps matching TRBD1 (5 bases). The germline V and J ends were trimmed by 2 bases and 6 bases, with 17 bases remaining between them. The germline V gene has CDR1 SGHRS and CDR2 YFSETQ. The CDR3 consists of 15 residues.

About this clonotype: The CDR3 does not close with the conserved phenylalanine or tryptophan, likely indicating a read error. The chain links TRBV19 to TRBJ1-5; 8 bases line up with TRBD1. Germline assignment: CDR1 LNHDA and CDR2 SQIVND (reference sequence). The J segment lost 5 bases and the V segment lost 5 bases, leaving 8 bases of the junction unmatched. The CDR3 covers 15 residues. The CDR3 nucleotides are TGTGCCAGTAGTCACCACAGGGGGGGCGATCAGCCCCAGCATTCT. Its translation is CASSHHRGGDQPQHS.

The V call is TRBV2, the J call TRBJ2-7, with D possibly matching TRBD2 (6 bases). The V end was cut by 3 bases, the J end by 2 bases, with 11 bases between. This CDR3 contains 14 residues. Germline V gene lookup returns CDR1 SNHLY and CDR2 FYNNEI. In nucleotides, the CDR3 is TGTGCCAGCAGTGACGCCTCGGGGGCCTACGAGCAGTACTTC. It encodes CASSDASGAYEQYF. The full variable domain, rest sourced from reference TRBV2 and TRBJ2-7, is EPEVTQTPSHQVTQMGQEVILRCVPISNHLYFYWYRQILGQKVEFLVSFYNNEISEKSEIFDDQFSVERPDGSNFTLKIRSTKLEDSAMYFCASSDASGAYEQYFGPGTRLTVT.

J is TRBJ2-7 and V is TRBV14, with D possibly matching TRBD2 (5 bases). This CDR3 has 12 amino acids. V gave up 0 bases and J gave up 9 bases, with 9 bases separating them. From germline, CDR1 is SGHDN and CDR2 FVKESK. In nucleotides, the CDR3 is TGTGCCAGCAGCCAAGAAGAACGGGGGCAGTACTTC. It specifies CASSQEERGQYF.

V is TRBV11-2 and J is TRBJ2-5, with 7 bases that match TRBD1. The V gene's germline CDR1 is SGHAT and CDR2 FQNNGV. This CDR3 has 13 amino acids. Unmatched junction bases numbered 6, after V lost 6 bases and J lost 5 bases. CDR3 in amino acids: CASSYRGSETQYF. In DNA, the CDR3 is TGTGCCAGCAGTTACAGGGGCTCCGAGACCCAGTACTTC.

V and J are TRBV20-1 and TRBJ2-1, with TRBD2 matching over 8 bases. Per the germline V gene, CDR1 is DFQATT and CDR2 is SNEGSKA (reference sequence). The length of the CDR3 is 16 residues. V was pared by 6 bases and J by 8 bases, with 18 bases of the junction left unmatched. CDR3 bases: TGCAGTGCCCTCTCCCCAAAAGCGGGAGAAATGTATGAGCAGTTCTTC. It translates to CSALSPKAGEMYEQFF.

This sequence joins TRBV20-1 and TRBJ2-4; D remains ambiguous. The CDR3 has 17 amino acids. The V gene lost 0 bases and the J gene lost 0 bases, with 15 bases spanning the gap. Germline CDR1 DFQATT, CDR2 SNEGSKA (reference sequence). CDR3 protein: CSARDYRATKAKNIQYF. In DNA, the CDR3 is TGCAGTGCTAGAGACTACCGGGCCACAAAAGCCAAAAACATTCAGTACTTC.

The rearrangement joins TRBV7-3 to TRBJ1-1; 9 bases align to TRBD1. The CDR3 totals 15 residues. V was pared by 5 bases and J by 4 bases, with 8 bases of the junction left unmatched. The germline CDR1 and CDR2 sequences are SGHTA and FQGTGA. The CDR3 region is CASSPTGGRSTEAFF. DNA for the CDR3: TGTGCCAGCAGCCCTACAGGGGGCCGGAGCACTGAAGCTTTCTTT.